Below, 3 T cell receptor beta chains from the same sample are listed, as sequenced in a study of OX40 agonist ivuxolimab in advanced cancers. Libraries were prepared through the immunoSEQ multiplex PCR assay. Imported from immuneACCESS, the table was reduced by TCRdb to in-frame sequences with V and J called. These copies leave out some clones; in studies compared against another copy, an unresolved V gene accounts for under half, and the cause of the remainder is not known. The sample records roughly 110,000 clones, less than 95% of which are singletons. Jointly, the top ten make up roughly 1.1% of the sample. This sample comprised CD4+ or CD8+ T cells sorted from blood, obtained in a trial of the OX40 agonist ivuxolimab. These receptors were taken from an adult with an advanced solid tumor such as melanoma, head and neck, liver or kidney cancer.

This CDR3 is CASRGYTEAFF. The CDR3 nucleotides are TGTGCCAGCAGGGGGTACACTGAAGCTTTCTTT. V is TRBV25-1 and J is TRBJ1-1, with unresolved D. Trimming pared 6 bases from V and 3 bases from J, leaving 5 bases between. Per germline, CDR1 MGHDK and CDR2 SYGVNS. This CDR3 is 11 amino acids long.

The CDR3 region has the DNA TGTGCCACCAGCAGAGAGGGCAAGCGCTACAATGAGCAGTTCTTC. It encodes CATSREGKRYNEQFF. This chain links TRBV15 with TRBJ2-1; D not resolved. Deletions cut 0 bases from V and 3 bases from J, with 9 bases between. The CDR3 totals 15 residues. Per the germline V gene, CDR1 is LNHNV and CDR2 is YYDKDF (reference sequence).

The chain links TRBV7-9 to TRBJ1-1; D is ambiguous. Trimming left V 2 bases short and J 4 bases short, with 8 bases between. The CDR3 consists of 13 residues. In germline, CDR1 is SEHNR, CDR2 FQNEAQ (reference sequence). The CDR3 DNA reads TGTGCCAGCAGCTTAATAGGTGGCACTGAAGCTTTCTTT. Its translation is CASSLIGGTEAFF.